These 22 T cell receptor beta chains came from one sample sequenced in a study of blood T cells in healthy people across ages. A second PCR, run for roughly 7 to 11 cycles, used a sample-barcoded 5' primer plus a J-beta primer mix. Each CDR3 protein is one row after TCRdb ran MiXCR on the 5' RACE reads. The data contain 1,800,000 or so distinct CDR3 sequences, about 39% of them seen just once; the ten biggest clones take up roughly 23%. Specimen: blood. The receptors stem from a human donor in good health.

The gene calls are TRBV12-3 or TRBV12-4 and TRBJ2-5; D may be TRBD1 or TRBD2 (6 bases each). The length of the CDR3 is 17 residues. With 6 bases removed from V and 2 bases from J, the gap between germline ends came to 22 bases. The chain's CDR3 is CASSPYPDRRVQETQYF. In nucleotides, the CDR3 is TGTGCCAGCAGCCCATACCCCGACAGGAGGGTGCAAGAGACCCAGTACTTC.

The CDR3: CSARDRLAGGTYEQYF. In DNA, the CDR3 is TGCAGTGCTAGAGATCGGCTGGCGGGGGGAACCTACGAGCAGTACTTC. This chain joins TRBV20-1 and TRBJ2-5, with TRBD2 identical over 8 bases. The assigned J gene may be wrong: the sequence end matches TRBJ2-7 better. The germline CDR1 and CDR2 sequences are DFQATT and SNEGSKA (reference sequence). CDR3 length: 16 residues.

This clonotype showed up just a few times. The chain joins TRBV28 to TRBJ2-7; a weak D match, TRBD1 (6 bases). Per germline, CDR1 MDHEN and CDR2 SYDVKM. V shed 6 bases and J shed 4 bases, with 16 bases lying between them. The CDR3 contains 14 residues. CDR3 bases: TGTGCCAGCAGGCTTGGACAGTCTCCTTACGAGCAGTACTTC. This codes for CASRLGQSPYEQYF.

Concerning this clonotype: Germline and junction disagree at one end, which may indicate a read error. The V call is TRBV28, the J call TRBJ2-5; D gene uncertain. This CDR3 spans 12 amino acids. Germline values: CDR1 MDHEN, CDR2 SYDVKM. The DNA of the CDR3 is TGTGCCAGCAGTTTCGATCCGGAGACCCGGTACTTC. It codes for CASSFDPETRYF.

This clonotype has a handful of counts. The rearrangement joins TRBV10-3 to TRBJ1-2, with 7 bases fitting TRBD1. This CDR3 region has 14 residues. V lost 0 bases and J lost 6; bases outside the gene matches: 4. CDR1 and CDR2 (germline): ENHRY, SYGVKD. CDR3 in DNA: TGTGCCATCAGTGAGTCGATGGACAGGCATGGCTACACCTTC. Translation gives CAISESMDRHGYTF.

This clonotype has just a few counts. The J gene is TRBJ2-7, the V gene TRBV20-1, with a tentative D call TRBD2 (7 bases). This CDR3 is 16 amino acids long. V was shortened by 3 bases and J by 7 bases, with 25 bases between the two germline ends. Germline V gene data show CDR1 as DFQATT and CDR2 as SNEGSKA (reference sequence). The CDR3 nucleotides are TGCAGTGCTAGTGTAAGAGGGGGGGCCGTCTACAATGAGCAGTACTTC. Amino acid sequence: CSASVRGGAVYNEQYF.

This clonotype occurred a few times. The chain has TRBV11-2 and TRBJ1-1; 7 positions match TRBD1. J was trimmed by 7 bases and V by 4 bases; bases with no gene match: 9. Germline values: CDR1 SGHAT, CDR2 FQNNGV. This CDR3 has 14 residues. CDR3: CASSSGLQGVEAFF. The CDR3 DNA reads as TGTGCCAGCAGCTCAGGTCTTCAGGGGGTTGAAGCTTTCTTT.

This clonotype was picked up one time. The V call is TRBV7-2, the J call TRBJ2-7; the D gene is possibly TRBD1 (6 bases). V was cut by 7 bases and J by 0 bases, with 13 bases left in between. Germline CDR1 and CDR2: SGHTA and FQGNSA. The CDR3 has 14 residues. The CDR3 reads CASKGDPFSYEQYF. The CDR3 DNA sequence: TGTGCCAGCAAGGGGGACCCCTTCTCCTACGAGCAGTACTTC.

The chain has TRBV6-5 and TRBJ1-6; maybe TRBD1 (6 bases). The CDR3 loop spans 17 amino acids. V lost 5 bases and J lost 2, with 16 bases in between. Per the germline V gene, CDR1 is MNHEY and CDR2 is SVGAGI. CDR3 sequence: CASSTTGPETYNSPLHF. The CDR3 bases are TGTGCCAGCAGTACTACAGGGCCCGAGACCTATAATTCACCCCTCCACTTT.

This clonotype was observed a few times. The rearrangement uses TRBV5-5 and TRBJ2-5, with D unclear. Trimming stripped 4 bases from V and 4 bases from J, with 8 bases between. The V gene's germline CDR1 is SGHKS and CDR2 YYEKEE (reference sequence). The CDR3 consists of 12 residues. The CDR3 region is CASSLPPETQYF. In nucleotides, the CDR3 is TGTGCCAGCAGCCTACCACCAGAGACCCAGTACTTC.

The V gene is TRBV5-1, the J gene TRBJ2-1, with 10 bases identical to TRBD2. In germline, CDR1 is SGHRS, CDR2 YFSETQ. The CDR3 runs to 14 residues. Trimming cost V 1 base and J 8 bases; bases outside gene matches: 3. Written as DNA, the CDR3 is TGCGCCAGCAGCTTGACTAGCGGGGCGGATGAGCAGTTCTTC. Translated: CASSLTSGADEQFF.

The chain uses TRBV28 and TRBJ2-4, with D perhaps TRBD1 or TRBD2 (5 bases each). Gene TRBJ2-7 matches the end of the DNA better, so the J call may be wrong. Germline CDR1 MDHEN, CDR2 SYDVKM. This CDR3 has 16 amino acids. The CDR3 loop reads CASSFVRGGPSNEQYF. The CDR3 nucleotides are TGTGCCAGCAGTTTTGTTAGGGGCGGCCCTAGCAACGAGCAGTACTTC.

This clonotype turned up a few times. CDR3 nucleotide sequence: TGTGCCAGCAGCTTCGATCTGGGCAACGAGCAGTACTTC. Amino acid sequence: CASSFDLGNEQYF. The V and J genes are TRBV12-3 or TRBV12-4 and TRBJ2-4; D is ambiguous. The end of the DNA aligns better with TRBJ2-7, so the J call may be wrong. The CDR3 covers 13 residues.

The CDR3 nucleotides are TGTGCCATCAGTCCCACGGCCAGCTCCTACGAGCAGTACTTC. This encodes CAISPTASSYEQYF. This chain joins TRBV10-3 and TRBJ2-7; no clear D. Germline-derived CDR1 and CDR2 are ENHRY and SYGVKD. V was cut by 5 bases and J by 0 bases, with 11 bases left in between. This CDR3 has 14 residues.

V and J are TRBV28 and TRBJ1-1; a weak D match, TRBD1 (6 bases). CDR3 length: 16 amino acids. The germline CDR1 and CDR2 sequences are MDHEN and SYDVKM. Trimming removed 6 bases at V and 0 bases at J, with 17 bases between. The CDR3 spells CASSPPGGTMNTEAFF. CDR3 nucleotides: TGTGCCAGCAGCCCCCCGGGGGGCACCATGAACACTGAAGCTTTCTTT.

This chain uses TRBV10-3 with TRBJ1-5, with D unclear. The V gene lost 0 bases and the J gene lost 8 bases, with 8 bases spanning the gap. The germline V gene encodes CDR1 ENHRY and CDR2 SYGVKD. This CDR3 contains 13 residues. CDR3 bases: TGTGCCATCAGTGAGTCGTTAGTAAAGCCCCAGCATTTT. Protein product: CAISESLVKPQHF.

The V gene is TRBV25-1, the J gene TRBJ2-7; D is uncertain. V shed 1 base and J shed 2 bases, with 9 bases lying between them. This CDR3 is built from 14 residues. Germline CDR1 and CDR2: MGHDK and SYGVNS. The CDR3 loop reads CASSELGETYEQYF. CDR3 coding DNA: TGTGCCAGCAGTGAATTAGGCGAAACCTACGAGCAGTACTTC.

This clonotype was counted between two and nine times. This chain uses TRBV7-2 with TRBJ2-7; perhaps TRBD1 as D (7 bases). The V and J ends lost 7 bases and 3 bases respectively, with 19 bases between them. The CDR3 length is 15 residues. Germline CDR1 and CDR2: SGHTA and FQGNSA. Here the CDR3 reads CASTSQGGLNYEQYF. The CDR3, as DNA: TGTGCCAGCACCTCTCAGGGGGGTCTTAACTACGAGCAGTACTTC.

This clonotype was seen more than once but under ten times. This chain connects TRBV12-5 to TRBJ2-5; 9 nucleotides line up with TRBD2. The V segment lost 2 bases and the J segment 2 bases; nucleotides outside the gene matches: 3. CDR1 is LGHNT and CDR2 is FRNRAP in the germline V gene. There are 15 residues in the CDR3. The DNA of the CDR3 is TGTGCTAGTGGTTTGCAGCGGGGGGATCAAGAGACCCAGTACTTC. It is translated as CASGLQRGDQETQYF.

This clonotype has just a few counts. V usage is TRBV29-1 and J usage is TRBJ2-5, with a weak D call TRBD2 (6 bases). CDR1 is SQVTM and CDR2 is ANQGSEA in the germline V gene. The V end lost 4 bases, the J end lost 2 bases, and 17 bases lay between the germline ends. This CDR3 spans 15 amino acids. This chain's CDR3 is CSVVGDGGFQETQYF. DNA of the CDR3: TGCAGCGTTGTAGGGGATGGAGGGTTTCAAGAGACCCAGTACTTC.

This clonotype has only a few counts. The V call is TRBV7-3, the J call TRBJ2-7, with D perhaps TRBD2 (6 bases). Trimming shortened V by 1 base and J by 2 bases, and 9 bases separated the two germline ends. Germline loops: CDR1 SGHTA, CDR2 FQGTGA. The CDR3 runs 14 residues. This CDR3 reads CASSLNPGAYEQYF. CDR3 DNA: TGTGCCAGCAGCTTAAACCCGGGGGCCTACGAGCAGTACTTC.

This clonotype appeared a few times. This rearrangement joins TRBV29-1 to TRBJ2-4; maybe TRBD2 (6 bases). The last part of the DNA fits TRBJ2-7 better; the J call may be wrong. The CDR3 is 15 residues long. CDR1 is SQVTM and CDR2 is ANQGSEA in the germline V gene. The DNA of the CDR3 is TGCAGCGTCTCCCTAAGGGCGGGGCCGTCCTACGAGCAGTACTTC. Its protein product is CSVSLRAGPSYEQYF.